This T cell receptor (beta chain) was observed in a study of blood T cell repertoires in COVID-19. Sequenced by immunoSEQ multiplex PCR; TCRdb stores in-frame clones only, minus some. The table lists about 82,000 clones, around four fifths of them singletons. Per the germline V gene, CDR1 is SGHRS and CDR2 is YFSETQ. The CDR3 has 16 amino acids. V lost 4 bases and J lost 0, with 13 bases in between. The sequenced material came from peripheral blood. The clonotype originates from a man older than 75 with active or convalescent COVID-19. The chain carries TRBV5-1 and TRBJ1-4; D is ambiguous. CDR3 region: CASSPGTDATNEKLFF. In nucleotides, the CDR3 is TGCGCCAGCAGCCCAGGCACAGACGCAACTAATGAAAAACTGTTTTTT.